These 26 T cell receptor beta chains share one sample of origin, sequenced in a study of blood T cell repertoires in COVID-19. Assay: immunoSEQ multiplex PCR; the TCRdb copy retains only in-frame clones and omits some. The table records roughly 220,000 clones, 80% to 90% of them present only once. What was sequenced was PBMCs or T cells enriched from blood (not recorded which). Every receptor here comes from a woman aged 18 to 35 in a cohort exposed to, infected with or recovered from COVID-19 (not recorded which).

The CDR3: CASSRDRVENSPLHF. The DNA for the CDR3 is TGCGCCAGCAGCCGGGACAGGGTGGAGAATTCACCCCTCCACTTT. This chain links TRBV4-1 with TRBJ1-6; TRBD1 aligns across 9 bases. V shed 4 bases and J 7 bases; nucleotides not matched to a gene: 5. Germline CDR1 reads MGHRA; CDR2 reads YSYEKL. CDR3 length: 15 amino acids.

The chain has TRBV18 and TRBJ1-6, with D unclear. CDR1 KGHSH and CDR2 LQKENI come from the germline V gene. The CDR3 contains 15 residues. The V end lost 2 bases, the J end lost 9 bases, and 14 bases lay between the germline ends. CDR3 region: CASSPKGGVGSPLHF. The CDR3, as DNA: TGTGCCAGCTCACCAAAGGGAGGAGTTGGTTCACCCCTCCACTTT.

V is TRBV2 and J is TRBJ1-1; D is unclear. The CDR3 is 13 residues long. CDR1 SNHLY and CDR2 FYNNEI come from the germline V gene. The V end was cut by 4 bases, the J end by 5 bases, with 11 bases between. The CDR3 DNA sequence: TGTGCCAGCAGTGTTTCGGCGAGGACTGAAGCTTTCTTT. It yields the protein CASSVSARTEAFF. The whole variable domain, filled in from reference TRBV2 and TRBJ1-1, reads EPEVTQTPSHQVTQMGQEVILRCVPISNHLYFYWYRQILGQKVEFLVSFYNNEISEKSEIFDDQFSVERPDGSNFTLKIRSTKLEDSAMYFCASSVSARTEAFFGQGTRLTVV.

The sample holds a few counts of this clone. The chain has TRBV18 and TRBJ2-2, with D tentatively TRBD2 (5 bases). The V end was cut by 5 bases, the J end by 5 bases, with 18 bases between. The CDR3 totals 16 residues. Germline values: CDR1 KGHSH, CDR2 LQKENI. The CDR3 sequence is CASSAMDSLTTGELFF. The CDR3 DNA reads TGTGCCAGCTCAGCTATGGACTCCCTGACGACCGGGGAGCTGTTTTTT.

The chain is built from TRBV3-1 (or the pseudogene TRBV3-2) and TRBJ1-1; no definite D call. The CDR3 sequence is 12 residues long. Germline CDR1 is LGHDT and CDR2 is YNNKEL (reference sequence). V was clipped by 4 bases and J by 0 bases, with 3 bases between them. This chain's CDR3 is CASSLLNTEAFF. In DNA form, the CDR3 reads TGTGCCAGCAGCCTATTGAACACTGAAGCTTTCTTT.

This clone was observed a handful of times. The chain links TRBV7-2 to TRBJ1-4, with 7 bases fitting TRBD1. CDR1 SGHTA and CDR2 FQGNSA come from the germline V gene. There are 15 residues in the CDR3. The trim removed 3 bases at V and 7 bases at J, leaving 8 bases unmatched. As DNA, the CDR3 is TGTGCCAGCAGCTTTACGACAGGGACGGGTGAAAAACTGTTTTTT. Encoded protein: CASSFTTGTGEKLFF.

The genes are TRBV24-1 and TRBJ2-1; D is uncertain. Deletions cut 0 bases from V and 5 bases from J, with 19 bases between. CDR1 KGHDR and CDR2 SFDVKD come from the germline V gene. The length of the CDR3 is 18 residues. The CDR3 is CATSDLPTTRFLDNEQFF. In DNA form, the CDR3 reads TGTGCCACCAGTGATTTGCCCACAACCCGATTCTTGGACAATGAGCAGTTCTTC.

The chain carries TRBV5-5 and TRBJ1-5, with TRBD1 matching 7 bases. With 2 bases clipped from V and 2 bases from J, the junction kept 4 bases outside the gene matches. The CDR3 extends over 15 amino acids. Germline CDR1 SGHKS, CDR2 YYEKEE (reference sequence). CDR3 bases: TGTGCCAGCAGCTTTTCAGGGGGAGGCAATCAGCCCCAGCATTTT. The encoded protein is CASSFSGGGNQPQHF.

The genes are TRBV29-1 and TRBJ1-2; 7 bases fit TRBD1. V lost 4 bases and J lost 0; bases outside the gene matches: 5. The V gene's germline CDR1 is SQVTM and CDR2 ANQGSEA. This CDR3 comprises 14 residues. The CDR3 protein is CSVGKGAANYGYTF. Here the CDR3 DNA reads TGCAGCGTTGGAAAGGGGGCAGCTAACTATGGCTACACCTTC.

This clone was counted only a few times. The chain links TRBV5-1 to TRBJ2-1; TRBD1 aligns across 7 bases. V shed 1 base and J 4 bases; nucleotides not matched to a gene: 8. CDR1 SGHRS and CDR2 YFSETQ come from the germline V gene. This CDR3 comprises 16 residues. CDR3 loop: CASSLSTLQGYNEQFF. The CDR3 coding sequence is TGCGCCAGCAGCTTGTCTACCTTACAGGGGTACAATGAGCAGTTCTTC.

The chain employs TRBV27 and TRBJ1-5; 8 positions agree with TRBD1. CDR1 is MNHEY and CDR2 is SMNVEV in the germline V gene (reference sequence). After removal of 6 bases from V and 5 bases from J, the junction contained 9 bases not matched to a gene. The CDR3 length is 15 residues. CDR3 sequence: CASRQRTGFDQPQHF. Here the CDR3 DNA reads TGTGCCAGCAGACAAAGGACAGGGTTCGATCAGCCCCAGCATTTT.

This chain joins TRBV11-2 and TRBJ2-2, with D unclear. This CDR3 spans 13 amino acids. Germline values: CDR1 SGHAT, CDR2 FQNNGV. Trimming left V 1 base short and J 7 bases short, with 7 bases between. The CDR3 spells CASSLALDGELFF. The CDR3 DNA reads TGTGCCAGCAGCTTAGCACTCGACGGGGAGCTGTTTTTT.

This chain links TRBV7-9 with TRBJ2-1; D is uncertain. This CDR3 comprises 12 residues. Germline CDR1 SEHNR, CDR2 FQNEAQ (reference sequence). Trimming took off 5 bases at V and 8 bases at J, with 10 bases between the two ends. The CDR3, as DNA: TGTGCCAGCAGCCGTTCGTCTTATGAGCAGTTCTTC. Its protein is CASSRSSYEQFF.

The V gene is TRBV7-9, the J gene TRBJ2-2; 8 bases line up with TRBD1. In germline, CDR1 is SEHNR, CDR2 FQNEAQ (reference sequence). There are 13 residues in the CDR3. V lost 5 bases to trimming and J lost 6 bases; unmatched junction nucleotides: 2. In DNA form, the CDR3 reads TGTGCCAGCAGCCCAGGGGGCTCCGGGGAGCTGTTTTTT. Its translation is CASSPGGSGELFF.

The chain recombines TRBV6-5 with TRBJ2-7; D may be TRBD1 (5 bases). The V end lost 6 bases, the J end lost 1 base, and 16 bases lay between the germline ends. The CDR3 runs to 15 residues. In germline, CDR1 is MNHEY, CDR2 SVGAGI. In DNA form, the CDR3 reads TGTGCCAGCAGCTCAGGCCAGGGTTGGTCCTACGAGCAGTACTTC. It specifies CASSSGQGWSYEQYF.

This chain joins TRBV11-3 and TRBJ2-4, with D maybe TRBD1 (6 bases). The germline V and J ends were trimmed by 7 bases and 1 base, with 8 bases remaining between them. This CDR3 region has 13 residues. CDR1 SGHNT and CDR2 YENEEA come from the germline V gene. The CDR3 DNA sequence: TGTGCCAGCACCACAGGGGCCAAAAACATTCAGTACTTC. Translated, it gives CASTTGAKNIQYF. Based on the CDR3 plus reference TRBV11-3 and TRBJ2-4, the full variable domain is EAGVVQSPRYKIIEKKQPVAFWCNPISGHNTLYWYLQNLGQGPELLIRYENEEAVDDSQLPKDRFSAERLKGVDSTLKIQPAELGDSAVYLCASTTGAKNIQYFGAGTRLSVL.

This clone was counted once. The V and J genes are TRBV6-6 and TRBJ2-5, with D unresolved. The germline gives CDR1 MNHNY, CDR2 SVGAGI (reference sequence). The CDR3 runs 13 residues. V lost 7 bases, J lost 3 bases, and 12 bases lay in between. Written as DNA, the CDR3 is TGTGCCAGCACTCGGACGGCGGAAGAGACCCAGTACTTC. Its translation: CASTRTAEETQYF.

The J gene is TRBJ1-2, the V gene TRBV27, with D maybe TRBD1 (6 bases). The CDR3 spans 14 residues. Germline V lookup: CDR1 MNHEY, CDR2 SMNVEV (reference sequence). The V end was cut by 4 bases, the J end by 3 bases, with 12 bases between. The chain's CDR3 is CASSYDDRHYGYTF. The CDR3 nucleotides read TGTGCCAGCAGTTACGATGACAGGCACTATGGCTACACCTTC.

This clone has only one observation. Here the CDR3 DNA reads TGCGCCAGCAGCATAGGGACTAGCGGGGTCTACGAGCAGTACTTC. Translated, it gives CASSIGTSGVYEQYF. The chain employs TRBV5-1 and TRBJ2-7; TRBD2 matches 13 bases. With 4 bases clipped from V and 3 bases from J, the junction kept 4 bases outside the gene matches. CDR3 length: 15 amino acids. Germline values: CDR1 SGHRS, CDR2 YFSETQ.

CDR3 in DNA: TGTGCCAGCAGCGCGACAGGGGCTAACTATGGCTACACCTTC. Its translation: CASSATGANYGYTF. The J gene is TRBJ1-2, the V gene TRBV2, with TRBD1 identical over 8 bases. The CDR3 has 14 amino acids. Losses at the gene ends were 6 bases for V and 0 bases for J; bases not matched to a gene: 3. CDR1 is SNHLY and CDR2 is FYNNEI in the germline V gene.

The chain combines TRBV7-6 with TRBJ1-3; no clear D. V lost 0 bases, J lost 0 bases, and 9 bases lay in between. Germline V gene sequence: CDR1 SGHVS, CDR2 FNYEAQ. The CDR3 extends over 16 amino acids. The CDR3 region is CASSLAPGFSGNTIYF. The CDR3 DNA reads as TGTGCCAGCAGCTTAGCGCCGGGTTTCTCTGGAAACACCATATATTTT.

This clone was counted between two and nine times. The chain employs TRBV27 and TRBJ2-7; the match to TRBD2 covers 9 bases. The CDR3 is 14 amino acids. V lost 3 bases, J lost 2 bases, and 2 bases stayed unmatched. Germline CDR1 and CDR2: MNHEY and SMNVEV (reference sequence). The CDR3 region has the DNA TGTGCCAGCAGTTTCTCTAGCGGGGCCTACGAGCAGTACTTC. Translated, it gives CASSFSSGAYEQYF.

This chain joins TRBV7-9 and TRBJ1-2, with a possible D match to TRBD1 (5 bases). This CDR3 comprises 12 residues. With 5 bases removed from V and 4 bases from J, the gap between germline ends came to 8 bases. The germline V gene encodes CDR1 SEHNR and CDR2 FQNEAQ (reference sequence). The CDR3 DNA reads TGTGCCAGCAGCCTCGACAGCTATGGCTACACCTTC. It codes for CASSLDSYGYTF.

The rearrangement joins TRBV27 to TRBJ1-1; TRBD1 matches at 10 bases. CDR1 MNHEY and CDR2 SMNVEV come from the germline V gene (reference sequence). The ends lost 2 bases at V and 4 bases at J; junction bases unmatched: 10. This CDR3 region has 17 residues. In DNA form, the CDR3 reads TGTGCCAGCAGTTTAGTCCCGGGACAGGGGTTGGGCACTGAAGCTTTCTTT. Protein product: CASSLVPGQGLGTEAFF.

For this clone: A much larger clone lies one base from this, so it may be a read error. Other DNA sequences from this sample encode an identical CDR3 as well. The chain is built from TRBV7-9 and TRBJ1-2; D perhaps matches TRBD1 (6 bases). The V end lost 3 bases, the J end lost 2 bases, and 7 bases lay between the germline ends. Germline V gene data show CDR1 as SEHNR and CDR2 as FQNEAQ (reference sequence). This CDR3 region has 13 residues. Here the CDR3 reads CASSLGQNYGYTF. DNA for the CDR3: TGTGCCAGCAGCTTGGGACAAAACTATGGCTACACCTTC.

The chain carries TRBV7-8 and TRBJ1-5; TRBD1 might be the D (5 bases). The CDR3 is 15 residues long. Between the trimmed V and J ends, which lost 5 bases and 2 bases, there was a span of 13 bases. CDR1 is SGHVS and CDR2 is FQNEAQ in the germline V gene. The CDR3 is CASSHGQGGNQPQHF. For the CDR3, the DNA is TGTGCCAGCAGCCACGGGCAGGGCGGCAATCAGCCCCAGCATTTT.